The next 8 T cell receptor beta chains were all read from a single sample in a study of beta chain features in type 1 diabetes. Reverse transcribing all isolated RNA meant expressed TCRB transcripts were sequenced. Using immunoSEQ multiplex PCR, the repertoire was profiled, and TCRdb retains in-frame clones only, with some absent. The sample has a few hundred thousand clones; 15% to 20% are singletons. The sample consisted of naive CD4+ T cells from blood. Receptors were obtained from a woman aged 18-35 years in good health.

The genes are TRBV7-2 and TRBJ1-4, with 8 bases matching TRBD1. Trimming at V came to 5 bases and at J to 8 bases, leaving 10 bases not matched to a gene. CDR3 length: 15 amino acids. Germline CDR1 and CDR2: SGHTA and FQGNSA. CDR3 nucleotide sequence: TGTGCCAGCAGCGGGCGACAGGGGCGTTTGGAAAAACTGTTTTTT. It encodes CASSGRQGRLEKLFF.

V gene TRBV30 combines with J gene TRBJ2-3; tentative D call: TRBD1 (5 bases). Trimming removed 6 bases at V and 5 bases at J, with 12 bases between. This CDR3 is built from 12 residues. Germline CDR1 and CDR2: GTSNPN and SVGIG (reference sequence). CDR3: CACGAGGDTQYF. The CDR3 bases are TGTGCCTGTGGGGCTGGCGGAGATACGCAGTATTTT.

This clone was seen only a few times. This sequence joins TRBV5-1 and TRBJ1-1; D is ambiguous. The CDR3 is made up of 15 amino acids. Trimming stripped 1 base from V and 0 bases from J, with 10 bases between. CDR1 SGHRS and CDR2 YFSETQ come from the germline V gene. The CDR3 is CASSLLGGMNTEAFF. CDR3 DNA: TGCGCCAGCAGCTTGCTAGGTGGAATGAACACTGAAGCTTTCTTT. Based on the CDR3 plus reference TRBV5-1 and TRBJ1-1, the full variable domain is KAGVTQTPRYLIKTRGQQVTLSCSPISGHRSVSWYQQTPGQGLQFLFEYFSETQRNKGNFPGRFSGRQFSNSRSEMNVSTLELGDSALYLCASSLLGGMNTEAFFGQGTRLTVV.

V gene TRBV29-1 combines with J gene TRBJ1-1, with 12 bases matching TRBD1. Germline V gene data show CDR1 as SQVTM and CDR2 as ANQGSEA. The trim removed 6 bases at V and 11 bases at J, leaving 13 bases unmatched. The CDR3 spans 14 residues. The chain's CDR3 is CSVLRDRGPGGAFF. DNA of the CDR3: TGCAGCGTCCTCCGGGACAGGGGGCCCGGAGGGGCTTTCTTT.

Written as DNA, the CDR3 is TGTGCCAGCAGCTTGAGGTTTCTAGCCCACAATGAGCAGTTCTTC. Its protein is CASSLRFLAHNEQFF. This chain links TRBV7-9 with TRBJ2-1; D might be TRBD2 (5 bases). The CDR3 is 15 residues long. Trimming removed 3 bases from V and 5 bases from J, with 14 bases in between. The germline gives CDR1 SEHNR, CDR2 FQNEAQ (reference sequence).

The sample holds a few counts of this clone. One end of the junction is discordant with germline, which a read error may explain. The V call is TRBV7-7, the J call TRBJ2-1, with 7 bases fitting TRBD2. Germline V gene lookup returns CDR1 SSHAT and CDR2 FNYEAQ (reference sequence). The CDR3 consists of 13 residues. As DNA, the CDR3 is TGTGCTAGCAGCCCAGACCGACTAGCTGAGCAGTTCTTC. Translating gives CASSPDRLAEQFF.

This clone was recorded a few times. This rearrangement joins TRBV18 to TRBJ2-1; 9 bases line up with TRBD2. The J segment lost 7 bases and the V segment lost 4 bases, leaving 11 bases of the junction unmatched. This CDR3 has 16 residues. The V gene's germline CDR1 is KGHSH and CDR2 LQKENI. This chain's CDR3 is CASSLRGLAGLNEQFF. CDR3 DNA sequence: TGTGCCAGCTCACTACGGGGCCTAGCGGGGCTTAATGAGCAGTTCTTC.

The rearrangement joins TRBV5-4 to TRBJ2-5, with 9 bases that match TRBD1. Germline V gene sequence: CDR1 SGHNT, CDR2 YYREEE (reference sequence). V dropped 5 bases and J dropped 3; count of bases not matched to a gene: 5. CDR3 size: 14 residues. CDR3 protein: CASRTRDREETQYF. The CDR3 DNA reads as TGTGCCAGCAGGACCAGGGACAGGGAAGAGACCCAGTACTTC.